This T cell receptor beta chain was identified in a study of shared clonotypes between healthy human individuals. Overall study: Per donor, CD8 memory used one plate, CD8 naive used two, CD4 memory used three and CD4 naive used three. Whole-study results and caveats: All-four-donor shared clonotypes had higher generation probabilities than non-shared clonotypes did. In several donors, about 5% of naive CD4 clonotypes appeared in common.

The CDR3 has 15 residues. Germline V gives CDR1 SGHRS, CDR2 YFSETQ. The germline V and J ends were trimmed by 1 base and 2 bases, with 13 bases remaining between them. On this clone itself: Its specificity is unknown.

Sequencing used immunoSEQ multiplex PCR; TCRdb keeps in-frame clones, though not all of them. In the table there are some 1,400,000 clones, approximately 97% of which are singletons. Adult Caucasians living in Nashville, Tennessee made up all of the donors. This receptor was obtained from a man aged 25 to 40 in good health. V is TRBV5-1 and J is TRBJ2-7; D gene ambiguous. Sequenced: naive CD4+ T cells sorted from blood. This sample's subset: CD45RA+ positively selected. The CDR3 spells CASSLIASDTYEQYF. The CDR3, as DNA: TGCGCCAGCAGCTTGATAGCTTCGGATACCTACGAGCAGTACTTC.